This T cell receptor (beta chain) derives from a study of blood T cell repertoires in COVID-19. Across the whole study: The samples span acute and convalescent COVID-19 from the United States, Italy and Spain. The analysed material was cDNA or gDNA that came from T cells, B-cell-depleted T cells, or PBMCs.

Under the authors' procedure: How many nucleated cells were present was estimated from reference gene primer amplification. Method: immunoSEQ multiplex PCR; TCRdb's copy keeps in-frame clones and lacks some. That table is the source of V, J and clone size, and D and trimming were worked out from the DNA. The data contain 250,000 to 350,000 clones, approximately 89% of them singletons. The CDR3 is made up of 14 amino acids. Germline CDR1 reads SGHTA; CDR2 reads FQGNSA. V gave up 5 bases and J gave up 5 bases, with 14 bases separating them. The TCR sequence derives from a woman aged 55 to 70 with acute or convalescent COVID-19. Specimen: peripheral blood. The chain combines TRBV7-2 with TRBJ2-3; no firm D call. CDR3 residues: CASSPPPTGDTQYF. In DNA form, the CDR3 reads TGTGCCAGCAGCCCGCCCCCTACGGGAGATACGCAGTATTTT.